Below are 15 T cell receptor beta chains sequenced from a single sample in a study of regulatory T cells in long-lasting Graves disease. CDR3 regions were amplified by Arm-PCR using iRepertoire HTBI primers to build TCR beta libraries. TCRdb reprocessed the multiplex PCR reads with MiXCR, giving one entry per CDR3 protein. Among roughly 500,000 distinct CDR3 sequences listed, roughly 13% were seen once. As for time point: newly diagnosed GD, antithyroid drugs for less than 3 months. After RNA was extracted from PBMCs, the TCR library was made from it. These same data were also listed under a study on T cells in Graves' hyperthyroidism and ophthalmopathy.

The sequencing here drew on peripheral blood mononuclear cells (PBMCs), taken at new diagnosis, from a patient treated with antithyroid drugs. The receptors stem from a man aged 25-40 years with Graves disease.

The CDR3 nucleotides read TGTGCCAGCAGCTCTCTCCCGGCGGGGACTAGCGGAGATGAGCAGTTCTTC. This gives the protein CASSSLPAGTSGDEQFF. This chain uses TRBV3-1 with TRBJ2-1, with 11 bases fitting TRBD2. The CDR3 runs 17 residues. Unmatched junction bases numbered 14, after V lost 5 bases and J lost 8 bases. CDR1 is LGHDT and CDR2 is YNNKEL in the germline V gene (reference sequence).

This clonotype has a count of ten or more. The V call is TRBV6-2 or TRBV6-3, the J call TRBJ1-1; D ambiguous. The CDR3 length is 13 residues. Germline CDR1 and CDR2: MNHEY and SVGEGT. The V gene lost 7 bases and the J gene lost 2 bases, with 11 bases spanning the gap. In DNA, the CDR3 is TGTGCCAGCAAAGATGGCGTTAACACTGAAGCTTTCTTT. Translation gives CASKDGVNTEAFF.

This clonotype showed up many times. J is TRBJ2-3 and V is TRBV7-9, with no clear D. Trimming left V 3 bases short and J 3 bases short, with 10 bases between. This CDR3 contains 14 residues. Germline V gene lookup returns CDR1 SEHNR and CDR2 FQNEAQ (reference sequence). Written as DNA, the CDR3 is TGTGCCAGCAGCTTGGGTACACCAACAGATACGCAGTATTTT. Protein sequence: CASSLGTPTDTQYF.

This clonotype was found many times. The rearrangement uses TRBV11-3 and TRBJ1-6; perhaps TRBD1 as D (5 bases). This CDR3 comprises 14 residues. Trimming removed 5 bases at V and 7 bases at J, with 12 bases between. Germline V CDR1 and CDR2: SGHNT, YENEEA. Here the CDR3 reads CASSRDGRNSPLHF. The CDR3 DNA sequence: TGTGCCAGCAGCAGGGACGGCCGAAATTCACCCCTCCACTTT. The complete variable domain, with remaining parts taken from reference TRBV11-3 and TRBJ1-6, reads EAGVVQSPRYKIIEKKQPVAFWCNPISGHNTLYWYLQNLGQGPELLIRYENEEAVDDSQLPKDRFSAERLKGVDSTLKIQPAELGDSAVYLCASSRDGRNSPLHFGNGTRLTVT.

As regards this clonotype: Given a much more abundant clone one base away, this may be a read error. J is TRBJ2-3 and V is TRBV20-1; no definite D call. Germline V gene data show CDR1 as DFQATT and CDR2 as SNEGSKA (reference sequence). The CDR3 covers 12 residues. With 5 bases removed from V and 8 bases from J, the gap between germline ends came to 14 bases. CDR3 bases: TGCAGTGCTGATACCGCTAAGGTTACGCAGTATTTT. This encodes CSADTAKVTQYF.

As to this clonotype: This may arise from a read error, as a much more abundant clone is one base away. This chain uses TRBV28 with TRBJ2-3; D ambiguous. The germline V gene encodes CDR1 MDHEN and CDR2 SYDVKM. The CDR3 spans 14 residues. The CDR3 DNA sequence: TGTGCCAGCAGTTACAGTAGATCCACAGATACGCGGTATTTT. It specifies CASSYSRSTDTRYF.

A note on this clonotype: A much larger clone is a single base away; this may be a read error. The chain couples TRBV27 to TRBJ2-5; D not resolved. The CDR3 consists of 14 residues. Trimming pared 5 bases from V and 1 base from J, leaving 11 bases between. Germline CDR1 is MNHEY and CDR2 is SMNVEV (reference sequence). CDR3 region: CASSPWSPQETQYF. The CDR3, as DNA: TGTGCCAGCAGTCCGTGGTCGCCCCAAGAGACCCAGTACTTC.

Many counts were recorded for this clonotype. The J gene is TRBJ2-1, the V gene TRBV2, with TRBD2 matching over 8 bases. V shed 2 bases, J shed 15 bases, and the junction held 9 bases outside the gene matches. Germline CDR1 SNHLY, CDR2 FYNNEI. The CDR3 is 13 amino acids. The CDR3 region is CASSEFSSGTGFF. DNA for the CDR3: TGTGCCAGCAGTGAATTTAGTAGCGGGACGGGGTTCTTC.

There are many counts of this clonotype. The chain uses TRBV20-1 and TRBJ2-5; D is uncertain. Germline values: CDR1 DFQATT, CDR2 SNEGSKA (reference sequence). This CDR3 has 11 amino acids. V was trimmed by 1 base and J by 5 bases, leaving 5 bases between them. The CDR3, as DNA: TGCAGTGCTAGAGTGTCGGAGACCCAGTACTTC. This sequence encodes CSARVSETQYF.

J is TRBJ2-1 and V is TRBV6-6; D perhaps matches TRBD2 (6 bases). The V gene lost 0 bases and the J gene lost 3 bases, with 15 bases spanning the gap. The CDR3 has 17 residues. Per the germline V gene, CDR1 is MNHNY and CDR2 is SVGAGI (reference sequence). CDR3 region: CASSYSRVREFYNEQFF. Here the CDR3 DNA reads TGTGCCAGCAGTTACTCGAGGGTCCGGGAGTTCTACAATGAGCAGTTCTTC.

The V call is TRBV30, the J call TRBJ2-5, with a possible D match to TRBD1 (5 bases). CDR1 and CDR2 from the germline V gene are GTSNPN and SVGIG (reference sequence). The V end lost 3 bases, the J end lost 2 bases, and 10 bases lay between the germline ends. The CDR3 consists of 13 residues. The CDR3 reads CAWSAGLQETQYF. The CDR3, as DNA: TGTGCCTGGAGCGCAGGGCTGCAAGAGACCCAGTACTTC.

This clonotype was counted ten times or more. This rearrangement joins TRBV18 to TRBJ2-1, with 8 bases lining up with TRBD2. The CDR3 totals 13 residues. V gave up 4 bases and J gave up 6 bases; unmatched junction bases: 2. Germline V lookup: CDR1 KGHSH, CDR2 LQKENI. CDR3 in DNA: TGTGCCAGCTCACAGGGACTAGTCAATGAGCAGTTCTTC. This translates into CASSQGLVNEQFF. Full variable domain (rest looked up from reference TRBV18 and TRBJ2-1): NAGVMQNPRHLVRRRGQEARLRCSPMKGHSHVYWYRQLPEEGLKFMVYLQKENIIDESGMPKERFSAEFPKEGPSILRIQQVVRGDSAAYFCASSQGLVNEQFFGPGTRLTVL.

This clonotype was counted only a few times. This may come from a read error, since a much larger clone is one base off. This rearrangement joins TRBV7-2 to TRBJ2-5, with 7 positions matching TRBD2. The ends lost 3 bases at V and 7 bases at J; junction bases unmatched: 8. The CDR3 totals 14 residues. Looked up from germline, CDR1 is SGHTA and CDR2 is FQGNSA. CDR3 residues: CASSFFPGGGTQYF. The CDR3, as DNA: TGTGCCAGCAGCTTTTTCCCGGGGGGAGGGACCCAGTACTTC. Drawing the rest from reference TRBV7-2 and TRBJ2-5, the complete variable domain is GAGVSQSPSNKVTEKGKDVELRCDPISGHTALYWYRQSLGQGLEFLIYFQGNSAPDKSGLPSDRFSAERTGGSVSTLTIQRTQQEDSAVYLCASSFFPGGGTQYFGPGTRLLVL.

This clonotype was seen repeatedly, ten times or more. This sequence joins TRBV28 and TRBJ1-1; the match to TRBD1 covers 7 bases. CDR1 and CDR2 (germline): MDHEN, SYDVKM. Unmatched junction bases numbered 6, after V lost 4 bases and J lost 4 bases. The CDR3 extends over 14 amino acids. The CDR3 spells CASSSGTVGTEAFF. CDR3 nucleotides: TGTGCCAGCAGTTCGGGGACAGTAGGCACTGAAGCTTTCTTT.

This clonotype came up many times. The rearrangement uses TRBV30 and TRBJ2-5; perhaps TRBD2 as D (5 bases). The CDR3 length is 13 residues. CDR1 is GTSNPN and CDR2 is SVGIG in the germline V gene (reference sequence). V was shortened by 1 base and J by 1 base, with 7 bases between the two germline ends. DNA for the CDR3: TGTGCCTGGAGTGGCGGGCCCCAAGAGACCCAGTACTTC. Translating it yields CAWSGGPQETQYF.